The 22 T cell receptor beta chains in this list originate from one sample, sequenced in a study of patients and donors after allogeneic stem cell transplantation. Each CDR3 protein gets one entry after TCRdb re-called the RT-PCR reads with MiXCR. The sample records about 160,000 distinct CDR3 sequences, approximately 22% being singletons. Sequencing was done on a sample of blood, either unsorted or a sorted T cell fraction (not recorded which). The receptors derive from a human donor who was either an allogeneic HSCT recipient or a stem cell or donor lymphocyte infusion donor (not recorded which). It is not recorded whose cells these are; they may come from a transplant donor.

This clonotype turned up a few times. The chain recombines TRBV27 with TRBJ1-1; D unclear. Trimming cost V 6 bases and J 10 bases, with 12 bases left between them. This CDR3 is built from 11 residues. The germline CDR1 and CDR2 sequences are MNHEY and SMNVEV (reference sequence). The CDR3: CASSPLRGAFF. For the CDR3, the DNA is TGTGCCAGCAGCCCCTTACGGGGAGCTTTCTTT.

V and J are TRBV25-1 and TRBJ1-1; D may be TRBD1 (5 bases). Germline V gene data show CDR1 as MGHDK and CDR2 as SYGVNS. Between the trimmed V and J ends, which lost 7 bases and 7 bases, there was a span of 16 bases. The CDR3 consists of 13 residues. CDR3 nucleotides: TGTGCCAGCACATGGGGCCCCCGTGGTGAAGCTTTCTTT. Protein sequence: CASTWGPRGEAFF.

The chain uses TRBV6-5 and TRBJ2-5, with D hard to call. Germline values: CDR1 MNHEY, CDR2 SVGAGI. The ends were cut back, 3 bases at V and 5 bases at J, with 10 bases in the middle. CDR3 length: 13 residues. Written as DNA, the CDR3 is TGTGCCAGCAGTTATTTGGTGAGGGAGACCCAGTACTTC. Its translation is CASSYLVRETQYF.

This sequence joins TRBV7-3 and TRBJ1-2; 7 nucleotides line up with TRBD1. The trim removed 5 bases at V and 6 bases at J, leaving 6 bases unmatched. The CDR3 runs to 13 residues. The germline V gene encodes CDR1 SGHTA and CDR2 FQGTGA. The CDR3 DNA sequence: TGTGCCAGCAGCCTCGACAGGGATCATGGCTACACCTTC. This sequence encodes CASSLDRDHGYTF.

This chain uses TRBV12-3 or TRBV12-4 with TRBJ2-2; D is unclear. Trimming took 8 bases from V and 0 from J, leaving 13 bases between them. The CDR3 is 15 amino acids. As DNA, the CDR3 is TGTGCCAGCCAGTGGGCTTCCGCGAACACCGGGGAGCTGTTTTTT. The encoded protein is CASQWASANTGELFF.

This rearrangement joins TRBV5-1 to TRBJ2-3; 7 positions match TRBD2. The CDR3 is 14 residues long. The ends lost 4 bases at V and 5 bases at J; junction bases unmatched: 7. CDR1 is SGHRS, CDR2 YFSETQ, per germline. The CDR3 loop reads CASSTPSGLDTQYF. The CDR3 DNA reads as TGCGCCAGCAGCACGCCTAGCGGATTAGATACGCAGTATTTT. The full variable domain, its missing parts supplied by reference TRBV5-1 and TRBJ2-3, is KAGVTQTPRYLIKTRGQQVTLSCSPISGHRSVSWYQQTPGQGLQFLFEYFSETQRNKGNFPGRFSGRQFSNSRSEMNVSTLELGDSALYLCASSTPSGLDTQYFGPGTRLTVL.

This clonotype appeared a few times. This chain links TRBV19 with TRBJ2-6; D may match TRBD1 or TRBD2 (5 bases each). V shed 0 bases and J shed 0 bases, with 12 bases lying between them. This CDR3 has 18 residues. Germline CDR1 is LNHDA and CDR2 is SQIVND (reference sequence). The CDR3 reads CASSIEAGTISGANVLTF. CDR3 bases: TGTGCCAGTAGTATAGAGGCAGGGACGATCTCTGGGGCCAACGTCCTGACTTTC. Full variable domain (rest looked up from reference TRBV19 and TRBJ2-6): DGGITQSPKYLFRKEGQNVTLSCEQNLNHDAMYWYRQDPGQGLRLIYYSQIVNDFQKGDIAEGYSVSREKKESFPLTVTSAQKNPTAFYLCASSIEAGTISGANVLTFGAGSRLTVL.

The chain employs TRBV19 and TRBJ1-2, with TRBD1 identical over 7 bases. The CDR3 spans 14 residues. CDR1 and CDR2 from the germline V gene are LNHDA and SQIVND (reference sequence). Trimming cost V 3 bases and J 2 bases; bases outside gene matches: 3. The chain's CDR3 is CASSIRGENYGYTF. CDR3 sequence (DNA): TGTGCCAGTAGTATCAGGGGGGAAAACTATGGCTACACCTTC.

This sequence joins TRBV29-1 and TRBJ1-1, with D hard to call. CDR1 and CDR2 from the germline V gene are SQVTM and ANQGSEA. Trimming took off 1 base at V and 1 base at J, with 10 bases between the two ends. CDR3 length: 14 residues. The CDR3 nucleotides read TGCAGCGTTGAAGCGGCCCAGCCGAACACTGAAGCTTTCTTT. It yields the protein CSVEAAQPNTEAFF.

This clonotype was observed a handful of times. The chain couples TRBV5-1 to TRBJ2-2; 7 positions match TRBD1. Trimming removed 4 bases from V and 1 base from J; junction bases left unmatched: 7. CDR1 SGHRS and CDR2 YFSETQ come from the germline V gene. The CDR3 is made up of 16 amino acids. Written as DNA, the CDR3 is TGCGCCAGCAGCCGCCGGACAGGAGGGAACACCGGGGAGCTGTTTTTT. This codes for CASSRRTGGNTGELFF.

J is TRBJ2-7 and V is TRBV24-1; perhaps TRBD1 as D (6 bases). The germline V gene encodes CDR1 KGHDR and CDR2 SFDVKD. Trimming left V 7 bases short and J 0 bases short, with 12 bases between. This CDR3 spans 14 amino acids. The CDR3 nucleotides read TGTGCCACCAGGGAACGACAGGCCTCCTACGAGCAGTACTTC. This codes for CATRERQASYEQYF.

This clonotype appeared once. The chain links TRBV3-1 to TRBJ1-2, with D maybe TRBD1 (5 bases). The CDR3 loop spans 15 amino acids. The germline V and J ends were trimmed by 5 bases and 8 bases, with 21 bases remaining between them. Germline V gene data show CDR1 as LGHDT and CDR2 as YNNKEL (reference sequence). CDR3 sequence: CASSDYGGAVYGYTF. The DNA of the CDR3 is TGTGCCAGCAGCGACTACGGGGGTGCCGTCTACGGCTACACCTTC.

The V gene is TRBV6-5, the J gene TRBJ2-1, with TRBD2 identical over 13 bases. V dropped 6 bases and J dropped 0; count of bases not matched to a gene: 14. The CDR3 is made up of 20 amino acids. The germline CDR1 and CDR2 sequences are MNHEY and SVGAGI. For the CDR3, the DNA is TGTGCCAGCAGCCCTCGGACTAGCGGGGGTTGGCAGAGCTCCTACAATGAGCAGTTCTTC. Its translation: CASSPRTSGGWQSSYNEQFF.

This sequence joins TRBV6-1 and TRBJ1-2; D is possibly TRBD1 (5 bases). The germline V and J ends were trimmed by 6 bases and 4 bases, with 18 bases remaining between them. Germline V gene data show CDR1 as MNHNS and CDR2 as SASEGT. There are 15 residues in the CDR3. The CDR3 loop is CASRPDRSSAYGYTF. In DNA, the CDR3 is TGTGCCAGCAGACCCGACAGAAGCTCTGCCTATGGCTACACCTTC.

The chain joins TRBV7-2 to TRBJ1-1; D not resolved. V was pared by 6 bases and J by 2 bases, with 16 bases between. The germline V gene has CDR1 SGHTA and CDR2 FQGNSA. The CDR3 sequence is 15 residues long. In DNA form, the CDR3 reads TGTGCCAGCAGGCCCGGGGTGGGGTCCAACACTGAAGCTTTCTTT. Its translation: CASRPGVGSNTEAFF.

V usage is TRBV12-3 or TRBV12-4 and J usage is TRBJ2-7; the match to TRBD2 covers 8 bases. This CDR3 is 18 amino acids long. V trimming: 7 bases; J trimming: 0 bases; junction bases outside the gene matches: 17. CDR3 coding DNA: TGTGCCAGCATCTTAGTTTCCCTTAGCGGGGACATCTCCTACGAGCAGTACTTC. It specifies CASILVSLSGDISYEQYF.

The gene calls are TRBV10-3 and TRBJ1-1; D not resolved. CDR3 length: 15 residues. Germline V lookup: CDR1 ENHRY, CDR2 SYGVKD. Trimming pared 3 bases from V and 6 bases from J, leaving 17 bases between. CDR3 bases: TGTGCCATCAGTGATGCTGGTAATGGAAACGCTGAAGCTTTCTTT. Translated: CAISDAGNGNAEAFF.

The chain employs TRBV30 and TRBJ1-5; 9 bases map to TRBD1. The germline V gene encodes CDR1 GTSNPN and CDR2 SVGIG (reference sequence). This CDR3 is 16 amino acids long. V shed 2 bases and J 0 bases; nucleotides not matched to a gene: 5. CDR3 amino acids: CAWSQQGAGSNQPQHF. The CDR3, as DNA: TGTGCCTGGAGTCAACAGGGGGCGGGTAGCAATCAGCCCCAGCATTTT.

CDR3 sequence reads: CASSLSEKPYTF. CDR3 in DNA: TGTGCCAGCAGCTTATCTGAGAAACCCTACACCTTC. The chain combines TRBV7-9 with TRBJ1-2; D is ambiguous. Germline CDR1 and CDR2: SEHNR and FQNEAQ (reference sequence). The V gene lost 2 bases and the J gene lost 10 bases, with 11 bases spanning the gap. The CDR3 is 12 amino acids.

In its sample, this clonotype was seen many times. The chain joins TRBV20-1 to TRBJ2-2; TRBD1 aligns across 10 bases. V lost 2 bases, J lost 4 bases, and 4 bases stayed unmatched. From germline, CDR1 is DFQATT and CDR2 SNEGSKA (reference sequence). The length of the CDR3 is 15 residues. In DNA, the CDR3 is TGCAGTGCTAGATCCGGGACAGGGGTCACCGGGGAGCTGTTTTTT. Its protein is CSARSGTGVTGELFF.

The chain links TRBV7-2 to TRBJ2-2; D is perhaps TRBD1 (6 bases). Germline CDR1 SGHTA, CDR2 FQGNSA. This CDR3 spans 16 amino acids. Deletions cut 0 bases from V and 6 bases from J, with 14 bases between. CDR3 residues: CASSLARAGVSGELFF. CDR3 DNA: TGTGCCAGCAGCTTAGCGAGGGCAGGGGTATCCGGGGAGCTGTTTTTT.

The V and J genes are TRBV5-1 and TRBJ2-3; TRBD2 aligns across 8 bases. The CDR3 is 15 residues long. CDR1 and CDR2 (germline): SGHRS, YFSETQ. V trimming: 3 bases; J trimming: 8 bases; junction bases outside the gene matches: 11. The CDR3, as DNA: TGCGCCAGCAGCTCCACTAGCGGAGGCTTAGGTACGCAGTATTTT. It specifies CASSSTSGGLGTQYF.